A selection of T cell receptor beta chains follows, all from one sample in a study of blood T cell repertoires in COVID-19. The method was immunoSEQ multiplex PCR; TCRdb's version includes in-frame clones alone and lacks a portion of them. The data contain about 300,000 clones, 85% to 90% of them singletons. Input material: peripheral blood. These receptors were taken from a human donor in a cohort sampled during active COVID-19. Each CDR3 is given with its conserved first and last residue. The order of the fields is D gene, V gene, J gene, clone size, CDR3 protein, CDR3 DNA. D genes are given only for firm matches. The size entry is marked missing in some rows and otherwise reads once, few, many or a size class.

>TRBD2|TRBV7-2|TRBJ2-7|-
CASSPRSLRAGGSYEQYF
TGTGCCAGCAGCCCTCGAAGCCTAAGAGCGGGAGGGTCCTACGAGCAGTACTTC
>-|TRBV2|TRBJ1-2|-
CASSDRGANYGYTF
TGTGCCAGCAGTGACAGGGGAGCTAACTATGGCTACACCTTC
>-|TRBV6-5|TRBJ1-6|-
CASSRVPKNSPLHF
TGTGCCTCCAGCAGGGTCCCTAAAAATTCACCCCTCCACTTT
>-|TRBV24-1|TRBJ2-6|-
CATSGMGRRNPSSGANVLTF
TGTGCCACCAGTGGTATGGGGCGACGGAACCCAAGCTCTGGGGCCAACGTCCTGACTTTC
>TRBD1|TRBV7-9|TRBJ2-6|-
CASSSFGTDVSGANVLTF
TGTGCCAGCAGCTCCTTTGGGACAGATGTTTCTGGGGCCAACGTCCTGACTTTC
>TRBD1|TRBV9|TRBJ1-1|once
CASSVGGQLMNTEAFF
TGTGCCAGCAGCGTAGGGGGACAGCTAATGAACACTGAAGCTTTCTTT
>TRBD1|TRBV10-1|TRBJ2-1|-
CASSMDRGAYNEQFF
TGCGCCAGCAGCATGGACAGGGGCGCCTACAATGAGCAGTTCTTC
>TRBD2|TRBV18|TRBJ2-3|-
CASSPLSLSGRSTDTQYF
TGTGCCAGCTCACCACTTTCCCTCAGCGGGAGGAGCACAGATACGCAGTATTTT
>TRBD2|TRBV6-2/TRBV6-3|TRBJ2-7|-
CASSLAGGGSYEQYF
TGTGCCAGCAGTTTAGCGGGAGGGGGCTCCTACGAGCAGTACTTC
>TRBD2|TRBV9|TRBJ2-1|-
CASSVGDSGRGNSYNEQFF
TGTGCCAGCAGCGTGGGGGATAGCGGGAGGGGTAACTCCTACAATGAGCAGTTCTTC
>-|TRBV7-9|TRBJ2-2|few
CANSYTGELFF
TGTGCCAACTCGTACACCGGGGAGCTGTTTTTT
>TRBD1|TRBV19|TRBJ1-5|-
CASSLVGQGGNQPQHF
TGTGCCAGTAGTCTAGTCGGGCAGGGGGGCAATCAGCCCCAGCATTTT
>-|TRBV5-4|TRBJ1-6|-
CASSSGGSYNSPLHF
TGTGCCAGCAGCTCTGGAGGCTCCTATAATTCACCCCTCCACTTT
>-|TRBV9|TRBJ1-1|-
CASSVGGSGTEAFF
TGTGCCAGCAGCGTCGGCGGGTCGGGCACTGAAGCTTTCTTT
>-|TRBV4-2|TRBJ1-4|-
CASSPRERSNEKLFF
TGTGCCAGCAGCCCCCGCGAGCGGAGTAATGAAAAACTGTTTTTT
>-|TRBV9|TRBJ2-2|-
CASSPMGQVGELFF
TGTGCCAGCAGCCCGATGGGACAAGTCGGGGAGCTGTTTTTT
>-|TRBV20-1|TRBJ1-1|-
CSASRGVGTEAFF
TGCAGTGCTAGTCGGGGGGTGGGCACTGAAGCTTTCTTT
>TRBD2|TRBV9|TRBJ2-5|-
CASSSSGGNEETQYF
TGTGCCAGCAGCTCTAGCGGGGGCAACGAAGAGACCCAGTACTTC
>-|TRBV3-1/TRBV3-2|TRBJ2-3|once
CASSQVGIRSTDTQYF
TGTGCCAGCAGCCAAGTCGGGATTCGGAGCACAGATACGCAGTATTTT
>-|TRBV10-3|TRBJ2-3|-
CAISETRDSFGTDTQYF
TGTGCCATCAGTGAGACCAGGGACTCTTTTGGCACAGATACGCAGTATTTT
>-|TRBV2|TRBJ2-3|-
CASSRGWDTQYF
TGTGCCAGCAGCCGGGGGTGGGATACGCAGTATTTT
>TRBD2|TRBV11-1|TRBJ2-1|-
CASSPGLADNEQFF
TGTGCCAGCAGCCCCGGACTAGCGGATAATGAGCAGTTCTTC
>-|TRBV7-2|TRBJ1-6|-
CASSLQDSVFSPLHF
TGTGCCAGCAGCTTACAGGACTCGGTGTTTTCACCCCTCCACTTT
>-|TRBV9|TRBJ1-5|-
CASSVDQVQPQHF
TGTGCCAGCAGCGTAGATCAGGTCCAGCCCCAGCATTTT
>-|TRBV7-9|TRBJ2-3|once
CASSLDNFVVTDTQYF
TGTGCCAGCAGCTTAGACAATTTCGTTGTTACAGATACGCAGTATTTT
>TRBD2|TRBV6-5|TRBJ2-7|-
CASRLAGVNEQYF
TGTGCCAGCAGGCTAGCGGGAGTGAACGAGCAGTACTTC
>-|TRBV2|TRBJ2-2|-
CASGTGVNTGELFF
TGTGCCTCAGGTACAGGAGTGAACACCGGGGAGCTGTTTTTT
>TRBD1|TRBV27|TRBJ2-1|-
CASSRTGASYNEQFF
TGTGCCAGCAGTAGGACAGGGGCATCCTACAATGAGCAGTTCTTC
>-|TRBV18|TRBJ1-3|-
CASSPVDSSGNTIYF
TGTGCCAGCTCACCAGTGGACAGTTCTGGAAACACCATATATTTT
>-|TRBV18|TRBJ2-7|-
CASSPCGAGNTYEQYF
TGTGCCAGCTCCCCCTGCGGAGCGGGCAATACCTACGAGCAGTACTTC
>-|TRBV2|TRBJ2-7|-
CASRANLLAYEQYF
TGTGCCAGCAGGGCGAACCTCCTAGCCTACGAGCAGTACTTC
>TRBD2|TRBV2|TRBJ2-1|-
CASSYHGLADNEQFF
TGTGCCAGCAGCTACCACGGACTAGCGGACAATGAGCAGTTCTTC
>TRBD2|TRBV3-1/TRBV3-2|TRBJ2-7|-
CASRGLAGVEQYF
TGTGCCAGCCGGGGACTAGCGGGAGTCGAGCAGTACTTC
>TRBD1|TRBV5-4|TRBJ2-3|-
CASSQRTGVFTDTQYF
TGTGCCAGCAGCCAACGCACAGGGGTCTTCACAGATACGCAGTATTTT
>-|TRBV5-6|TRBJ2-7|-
CASSLLYRQTYEQYF
TGTGCCAGCAGCTTGTTGTACCGCCAGACCTACGAGCAGTACTTC
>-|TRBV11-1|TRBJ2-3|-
CASSHSRVTDTQYF
TGTGCCAGCAGCCATTCCCGGGTCACAGATACGCAGTATTTT
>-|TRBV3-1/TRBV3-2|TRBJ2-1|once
CASSQERSRRNEQFF
TGTGCCAGCAGCCAAGAAAGGTCTAGGCGGAATGAGCAGTTCTTC
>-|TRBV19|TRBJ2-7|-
CASKSVGAAGGEQYF
TGTGCCAGTAAAAGCGTGGGAGCGGCTGGTGGAGAGCAGTACTTC
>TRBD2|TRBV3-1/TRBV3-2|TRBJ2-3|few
CASRGAGARTDTQYF
TGTGCCAGCCGGGGAGCGGGGGCCCGCACAGATACGCAGTATTTT
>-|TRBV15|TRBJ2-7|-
CATSRVSRGTYEQYF
TGTGCCACCAGCAGAGTAAGTCGCGGAACCTACGAGCAGTACTTC
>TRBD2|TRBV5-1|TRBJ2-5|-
CASSLIAGEEKTQYF
TGCGCCAGCAGCTTAATAGCGGGAGAGGAAAAGACCCAGTACTTC
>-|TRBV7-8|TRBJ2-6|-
CASSLQGASGANVLTF
TGTGCCAGCAGCTTGCAGGGTGCCTCTGGGGCCAACGTCCTGACTTTC
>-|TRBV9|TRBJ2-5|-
CASSVAGGRGEETQYF
TGTGCCAGCAGCGTAGCCGGCGGTAGGGGCGAAGAGACCCAGTACTTC
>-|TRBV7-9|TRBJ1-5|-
CASSLAGRPQHF
TGTGCCAGCAGCTTAGCGGGGAGGCCCCAGCATTTT
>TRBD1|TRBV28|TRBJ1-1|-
CASIRQGEAFF
TGTGCCAGCATCCGACAGGGGGAAGCTTTCTTT
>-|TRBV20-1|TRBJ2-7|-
CSASDTGETLHEQYF
TGCAGTGCTAGTGATACGGGAGAAACGCTTCACGAGCAGTACTTC
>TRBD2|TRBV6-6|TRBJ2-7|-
CASRPAGEQYF
TGTGCCAGCAGGCCAGCGGGGGAGCAGTACTTC
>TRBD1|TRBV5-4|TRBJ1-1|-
CASSLDRALNTEAFF
TGTGCCAGCAGCCTCGACAGGGCCCTGAACACTGAAGCTTTCTTT
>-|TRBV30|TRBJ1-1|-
CAWSVQGPTEAFF
TGTGCCTGGAGTGTACAGGGTCCCACTGAAGCTTTCTTT
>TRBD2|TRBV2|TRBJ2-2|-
CASMLAGGPNTGELFF
TGTGCCAGCATGCTAGCGGGAGGCCCGAACACCGGGGAGCTGTTTTTT
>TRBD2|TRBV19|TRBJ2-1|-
CASSMLSGQGTSGRGKQFF
TGTGCCAGTAGTATGCTCTCGGGACAGGGGACTAGCGGGAGGGGCAAGCAGTTCTTC
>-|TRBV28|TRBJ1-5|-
CASSKVRGSNQPQHF
TGTGCCAGCAGCAAAGTCAGGGGTAGCAATCAGCCCCAGCATTTT
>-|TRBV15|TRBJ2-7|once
CATSRGSGTHSEQYF
TGTGCCACCAGCAGAGGCTCCGGGACTCACAGCGAGCAGTACTTC